The 6 T cell receptor beta chains presented below share a single source sample, sequenced in a study of identical twins. MiXCR, run by TCRdb on the 5' RACE reads, gives a single entry per CDR3 protein. The table lists some 500,000 distinct CDR3 sequences, roughly an eighth of them singletons. Separately, the same data were catalogued under a study of yellow fever vaccine responses in identical twins.

Sequenced sample: CD4+ T cells sorted from blood. All receptors come from a woman aged 18-35 years in good health.

This clonotype was found many times. The chain employs TRBV20-1 and TRBJ2-1, with 14 bases matching TRBD2. After removal of 0 bases from V and 1 base from J, the junction contained 11 bases not matched to a gene. There are 20 residues in the CDR3. Germline V gene lookup returns CDR1 DFQATT and CDR2 SNEGSKA (reference sequence). CDR3 region: CSARDLRGLAGEESYNEQFF. CDR3 DNA: TGCAGTGCTAGAGATCTCAGGGGACTAGCGGGAGAGGAGTCCTACAATGAGCAGTTCTTC.

This clonotype was observed a handful of times. The CDR3: CASRERGLAQYF. CDR3 nucleotides: TGTGCCAGCAGGGAGCGGGGCCTTGCGCAGTATTTT. This chain connects TRBV6-5 to TRBJ2-3, with 7 bases identical to TRBD2. There are 12 residues in the CDR3. Germline loops: CDR1 MNHEY, CDR2 SVGAGI. V was pared by 6 bases and J by 10 bases, with 7 bases of the junction left unmatched.

This clonotype showed up just a few times. The J gene is TRBJ2-5, the V gene TRBV20-1; weak D call: TRBD2 (5 bases). V shed 0 bases and J shed 1 base, with 12 bases lying between them. In germline, CDR1 is DFQATT, CDR2 SNEGSKA (reference sequence). The length of the CDR3 is 15 residues. The CDR3 is CSARDRRFGQETQYF. CDR3 DNA sequence: TGCAGTGCTAGAGATCGGAGGTTTGGCCAAGAGACCCAGTACTTC.

This clonotype was picked up many times. The gene calls are TRBV20-1 and TRBJ2-7; 9 nucleotides line up with TRBD2. Germline CDR1 and CDR2: DFQATT and SNEGSKA (reference sequence). The CDR3 extends over 13 amino acids. The V gene end was trimmed by 3 bases and the J gene end by 7 bases; junction bases not matched to a gene: 7. CDR3 amino acids: CSARLAGVREQYF. DNA of the CDR3: TGCAGTGCTAGGTTAGCGGGAGTTCGGGAGCAGTACTTC.

This clonotype has a count of ten or more. J is TRBJ1-2 and V is TRBV5-5; TRBD1 is a possible D gene (5 bases). The CDR3 has 13 amino acids. V lost 3 bases and J lost 5, with 11 bases in between. CDR1 is SGHKS, CDR2 YYEKEE, per germline (reference sequence). The CDR3 spells CASSSGPRYGYTF. The CDR3 DNA is TGTGCCAGCAGCTCGGGACCGCGGTATGGCTACACCTTC.

This clonotype was detected only a few times. The chain is built from TRBV3-1 and TRBJ2-1, with 10 bases that match TRBD2. The CDR3 runs 16 residues. The V gene's germline CDR1 is LGHDT and CDR2 YNNKEL (reference sequence). The trim removed 2 bases at V and 2 bases at J, leaving 3 bases unmatched. CDR3 sequence (DNA): TGTGCCAGCAGCCAAATTAGCGGGGGGCCCTACAATGAGCAGTTCTTC. Protein product: CASSQISGGPYNEQFF.